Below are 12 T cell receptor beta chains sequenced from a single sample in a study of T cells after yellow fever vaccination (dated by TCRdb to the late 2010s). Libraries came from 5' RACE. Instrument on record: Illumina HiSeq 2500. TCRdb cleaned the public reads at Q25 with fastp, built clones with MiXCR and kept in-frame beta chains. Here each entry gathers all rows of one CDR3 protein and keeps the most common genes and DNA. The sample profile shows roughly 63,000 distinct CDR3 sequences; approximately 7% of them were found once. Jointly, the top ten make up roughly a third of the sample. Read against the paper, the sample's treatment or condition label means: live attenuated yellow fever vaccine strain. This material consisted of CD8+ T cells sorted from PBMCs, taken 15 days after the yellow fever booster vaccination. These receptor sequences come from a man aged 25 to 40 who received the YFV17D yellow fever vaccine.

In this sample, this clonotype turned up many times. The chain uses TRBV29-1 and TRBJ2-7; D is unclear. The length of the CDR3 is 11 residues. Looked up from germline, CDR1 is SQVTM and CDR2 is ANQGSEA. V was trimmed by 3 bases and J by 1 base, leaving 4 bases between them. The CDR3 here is CSVEESYEQYF. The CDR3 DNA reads TGCAGCGTTGAGGAATCCTACGAGCAGTACTTC.

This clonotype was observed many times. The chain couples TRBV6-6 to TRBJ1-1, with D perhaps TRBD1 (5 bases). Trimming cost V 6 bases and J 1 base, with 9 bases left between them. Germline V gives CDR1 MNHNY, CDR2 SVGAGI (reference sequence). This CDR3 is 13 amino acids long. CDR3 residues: CASSLQENTEAFF. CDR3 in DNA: TGTGCCAGCAGCCTACAGGAGAACACTGAAGCTTTCTTT.

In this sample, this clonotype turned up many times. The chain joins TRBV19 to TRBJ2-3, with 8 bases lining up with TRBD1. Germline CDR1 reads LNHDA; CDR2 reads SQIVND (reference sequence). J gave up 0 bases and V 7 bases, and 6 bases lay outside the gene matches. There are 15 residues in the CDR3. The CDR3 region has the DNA TGTGCCAGTACCCACGACAGGGGTAGCACAGATACGCAGTATTTT. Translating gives CASTHDRGSTDTQYF. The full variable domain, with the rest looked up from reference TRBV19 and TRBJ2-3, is DGGITQSPKYLFRKEGQNVTLSCEQNLNHDAMYWYRQDPGQGLRLIYYSQIVNDFQKGDIAEGYSVSREKKESFPLTVTSAQKNPTAFYLCASTHDRGSTDTQYFGPGTRLTVL.

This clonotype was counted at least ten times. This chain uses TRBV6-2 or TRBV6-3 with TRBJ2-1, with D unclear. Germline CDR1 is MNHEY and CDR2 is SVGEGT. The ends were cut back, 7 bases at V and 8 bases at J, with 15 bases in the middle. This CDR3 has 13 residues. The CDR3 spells CASTSIRSDEQFF. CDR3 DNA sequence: TGTGCCAGCACTTCGATTAGGTCCGATGAGCAGTTCTTC.

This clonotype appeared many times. The CDR3 is CATSRGLDGYTF. Written as DNA, the CDR3 is TGTGCCACCAGCAGAGGGCTGGATGGCTACACCTTC. The V call is TRBV15, the J call TRBJ1-2, with D hard to call. Germline CDR1 LNHNV, CDR2 YYDKDF (reference sequence). Trimming cost V 1 base and J 6 bases, with 6 bases left between them. CDR3 size: 12 residues.

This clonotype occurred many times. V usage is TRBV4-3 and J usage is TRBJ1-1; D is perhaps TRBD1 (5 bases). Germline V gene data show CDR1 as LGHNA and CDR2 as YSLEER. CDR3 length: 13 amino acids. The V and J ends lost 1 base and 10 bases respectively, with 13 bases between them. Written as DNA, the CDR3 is TGCGCCAGCAGCCAAGCCTCACAGGACCCAGCTTTCTTT. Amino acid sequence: CASSQASQDPAFF.

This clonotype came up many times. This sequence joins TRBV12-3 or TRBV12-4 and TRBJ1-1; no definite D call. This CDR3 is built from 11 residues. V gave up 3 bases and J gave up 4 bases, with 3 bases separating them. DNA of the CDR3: TGTGCCAGCAGTTTGAGCACTGAAGCTTTCTTT. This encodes CASSLSTEAFF.

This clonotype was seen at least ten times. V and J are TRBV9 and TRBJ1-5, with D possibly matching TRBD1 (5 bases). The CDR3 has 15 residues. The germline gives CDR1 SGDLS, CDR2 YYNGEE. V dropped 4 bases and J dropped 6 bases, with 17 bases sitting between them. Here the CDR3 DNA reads TGTGCCAGCAGCCCCAGCGGGGAAAGGGGTCAGCCCCAGCATTTT. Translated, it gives CASSPSGERGQPQHF.

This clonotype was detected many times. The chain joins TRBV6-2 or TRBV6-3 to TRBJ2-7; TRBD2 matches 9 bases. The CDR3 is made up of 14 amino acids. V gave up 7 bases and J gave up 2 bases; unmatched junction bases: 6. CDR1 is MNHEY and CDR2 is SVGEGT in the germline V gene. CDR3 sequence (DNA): TGTGCCAGCACCATTAGCGGGGGACCCTACGAGCAGTACTTC. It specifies CASTISGGPYEQYF.

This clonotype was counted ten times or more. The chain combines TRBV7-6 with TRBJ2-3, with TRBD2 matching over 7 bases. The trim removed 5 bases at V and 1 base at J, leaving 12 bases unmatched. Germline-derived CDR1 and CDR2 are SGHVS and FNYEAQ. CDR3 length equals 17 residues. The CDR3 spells CASSVHSAGRGTDTQYF. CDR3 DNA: TGTGCCAGCAGCGTGCATTCAGCGGGGAGGGGCACAGATACGCAGTATTTT. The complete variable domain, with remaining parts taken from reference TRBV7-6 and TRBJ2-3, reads GAGVSQSPRYKVTKRGQDVALRCDPISGHVSLYWYRQALGQGPEFLTYFNYEAQQDKSGLPNDRFSAERPEGSISTLTIQRTEQRDSAMYRCASSVHSAGRGTDTQYFGPGTRLTVL.

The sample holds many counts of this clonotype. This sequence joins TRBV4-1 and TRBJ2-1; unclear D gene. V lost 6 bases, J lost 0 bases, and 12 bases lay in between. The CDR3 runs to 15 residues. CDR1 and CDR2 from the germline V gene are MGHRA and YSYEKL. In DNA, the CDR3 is TGCGCCAGCAGGGAACGACTCAGCTCCTACAATGAGCAGTTCTTC. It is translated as CASRERLSSYNEQFF.

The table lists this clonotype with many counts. In DNA, the CDR3 is TGCGCCAGCAGCATGGACGGCTTGGAGCAGTACTTC. It yields the protein CASSMDGLEQYF. The chain uses TRBV5-1 and TRBJ2-7, with D unclear. CDR3 size: 12 residues. Germline CDR1 is SGHRS and CDR2 is YFSETQ. V was cut by 4 bases and J by 7 bases, with 12 bases left in between.